This TCR beta chain stems from a study of cytomegalovirus exposure and HLA in healthy donors. A multiplex PCR was run with 60 Vbeta primers and 13 Jbeta primers. Method: immunoSEQ multiplex PCR; TCRdb's copy keeps in-frame clones and lacks some. The sample holds about 93,000 clones, roughly 72% seen once. Sequencing input: PBMCs. The source is a man younger than 45 in good health and CMV-seronegative.

DNA for the CDR3: TGTGCCAGCAGTGAAGGGCGTATTAGCTCCTACGAGCAGTACGTC. It is translated as CASSEGRISSYEQYV. The gene calls are TRBV6-1 and TRBJ2-7; D unresolved. V dropped 1 base and J dropped 0 bases, with 10 bases sitting between them. Germline V gives CDR1 MNHNS, CDR2 SASEGT. The CDR3 totals 15 residues.